Below, 29 T cell receptor beta chains from the same sample are listed, as sequenced in a study of patients and donors after allogeneic stem cell transplantation. Via MiXCR, TCRdb re-called the RT-PCR reads, giving one row per CDR3 protein. Of around 200,000 distinct CDR3 sequences listed, 35% to 45% were seen once; the top ten hold around a tenth. Sequenced sample: blood, either unsorted or a sorted T cell fraction (not recorded which). These receptors all come from a human donor who was either an allogeneic HSCT recipient or a stem cell or donor lymphocyte infusion donor (not recorded which). It is not recorded whose cells these are; they may come from a transplant donor.

This chain's CDR3 is CSVEGQLYTEAFF. The CDR3 region has the DNA TGCAGCGTTGAGGGGCAGTTGTACACTGAAGCTTTCTTT. This rearrangement joins TRBV29-1 to TRBJ1-1, with TRBD1 as a possible D gene (5 bases). V was shortened by 3 bases and J by 3 bases, with 11 bases between the two germline ends. CDR3 length: 13 amino acids. Germline loops: CDR1 SQVTM, CDR2 ANQGSEA.

This clonotype was picked up a small number of times. The V and J genes are TRBV12-3 or TRBV12-4 and TRBJ1-2, with TRBD1 identical over 10 bases. The CDR3 contains 16 residues. The V and J ends lost 7 bases and 8 bases, in that order; junction bases with no gene match: 16. This CDR3 is CASTKTVTGGRRGYTF. CDR3 nucleotide sequence: TGTGCCAGCACCAAGACTGTGACAGGGGGCAGGCGAGGCTACACCTTC.

In its sample, this clonotype was seen a few times. The chain carries TRBV6-5 and TRBJ1-2, with TRBD1 as a possible D gene (5 bases). The CDR3 loop spans 14 amino acids. The germline gives CDR1 MNHEY, CDR2 SVGAGI. V shed 5 bases and J shed 8 bases, with 18 bases lying between them. Here the CDR3 reads CASSRGEGRQGYTF. The DNA for the CDR3 is TGTGCCAGCAGTCGTGGGGAGGGGCGGCAAGGCTACACCTTC.

V usage is TRBV13 and J usage is TRBJ1-4, with a possible D match to TRBD1 (5 bases). Between the trimmed V and J ends, which lost 7 bases and 8 bases, there was a span of 11 bases. CDR3 length: 12 residues. Looked up from germline, CDR1 is PRHDT and CDR2 is FYEKMQ (reference sequence). The CDR3 protein is CASTRQGEKLFF. The CDR3 DNA reads as TGTGCCAGCACCCGCCAGGGCGAAAAACTGTTTTTT.

The rearrangement joins TRBV24-1 to TRBJ2-5; a weak D match, TRBD1 (5 bases). Germline assignment: CDR1 KGHDR and CDR2 SFDVKD. This CDR3 is built from 13 residues. V lost 1 base to trimming and J lost 5 bases, with 7 bases between them. CDR3 DNA sequence: TGTGCCACCAGTGATTTCAGGGATGAGACCCAGTACTTC. Its protein product is CATSDFRDETQYF.

V usage is TRBV20-1 and J usage is TRBJ2-7, with a possible D match to TRBD1 (6 bases). V gave up 3 bases and J gave up 3 bases, with 9 bases separating them. CDR1 DFQATT and CDR2 SNEGSKA come from the germline V gene (reference sequence). This CDR3 is 12 amino acids long. CDR3 amino acids: CSARGQVYEQYF. The CDR3 bases are TGCAGTGCTAGGGGACAAGTCTACGAGCAGTACTTC.

The chain is built from TRBV6-2 or TRBV6-3 and TRBJ2-1; D gene uncertain. Trimming removed 10 bases from V and 0 bases from J, with 19 bases in between. The CDR3 totals 16 residues. Germline assignment: CDR1 MNHEY and CDR2 SVGEGT. The CDR3 sequence is CATDTALRSSYNEQFF. Written as DNA, the CDR3 is TGTGCCACCGATACAGCCCTACGGAGCTCCTACAATGAGCAGTTCTTC.

The chain couples TRBV5-1 to TRBJ1-2, with D perhaps matching TRBD1 (6 bases). V was cut by 0 bases and J by 6 bases, with 15 bases left in between. The CDR3 extends over 15 amino acids. Germline lookup yields CDR1 SGHRS and CDR2 YFSETQ. The DNA for the CDR3 is TGCGCCAGCAGCTTGGCCTGGGGGGCGCAGGATGGCTACACCTTC. It is translated as CASSLAWGAQDGYTF.

The chain links TRBV20-1 to TRBJ2-7; perhaps TRBD1 as D (5 bases). CDR1 and CDR2 (germline): DFQATT, SNEGSKA (reference sequence). The CDR3 totals 13 residues. Trimming pared 0 bases from V and 3 bases from J, leaving 9 bases between. CDR3 region: CSARDRQNYEQYF. CDR3 nucleotide sequence: TGCAGTGCTAGAGATAGACAGAACTACGAGCAGTACTTC.

J is TRBJ1-1 and V is TRBV7-2; D is undetermined. CDR1 and CDR2 from the germline V gene are SGHTA and FQGNSA. The CDR3 has 13 residues. Trimming cost V 4 bases and J 7 bases, with 13 bases left between them. Written as DNA, the CDR3 is TGTGCCAGCAGCTCCTCGTCGAGAGGTGAAGCTTTCTTT. Translating gives CASSSSSRGEAFF.

This clonotype was observed a handful of times. The chain has TRBV9 and TRBJ1-4, with 9 positions matching TRBD1. The V and J ends lost 6 bases and 2 bases, in that order; junction bases with no gene match: 5. The CDR3 consists of 15 residues. Germline CDR1 reads SGDLS; CDR2 reads YYNGEE. CDR3 region: CASTRTGGTNEKLFF. The CDR3 region has the DNA TGTGCCAGCACCCGTACAGGGGGCACTAATGAAAAACTGTTTTTT.

This clonotype was counted a few times. The V gene is TRBV20-1, the J gene TRBJ1-5, with D unclear. The germline CDR1 and CDR2 sequences are DFQATT and SNEGSKA (reference sequence). This CDR3 has 16 amino acids. V was pared by 2 bases and J by 0 bases, with 14 bases between. The CDR3 here is CSARPIDWNSNQPQHF. The CDR3 nucleotides read TGCAGTGCTAGACCCATCGATTGGAATAGCAATCAGCCCCAGCATTTT.

This clonotype was picked up one time. The genes are TRBV7-9 and TRBJ1-1; D is perhaps TRBD1 (6 bases). The CDR3 is made up of 13 amino acids. Germline values: CDR1 SEHNR, CDR2 FQNEAQ (reference sequence). V lost 5 bases and J lost 4, with 11 bases in between. This CDR3 reads CASSTGTATEAFF. The CDR3 nucleotides are TGTGCCAGCAGCACAGGGACGGCCACTGAAGCTTTCTTT.

This clonotype has just a few counts. The chain carries TRBV5-1 and TRBJ1-5; D not resolved. CDR3 length equals 13 residues. Germline CDR1 SGHRS, CDR2 YFSETQ. Deletions cut 4 bases from V and 10 bases from J, with 15 bases between. CDR3: CASSLGPRSPQHF. CDR3 DNA: TGCGCCAGCAGCCTCGGACCACGGAGTCCCCAGCATTTT.

This clonotype has a handful of counts. The J gene is TRBJ1-2, the V gene TRBV18, with TRBD1 identical over 9 bases. CDR3 size: 14 residues. CDR1 is KGHSH, CDR2 LQKENI, per germline. The J segment lost 6 bases and the V segment lost 3 bases, leaving 5 bases of the junction unmatched. The DNA of the CDR3 is TGTGCCAGCTCACCGGGACAGGGTTTACATGGCTACACCTTC. Amino acids: CASSPGQGLHGYTF.

The chain employs TRBV6-5 and TRBJ1-5; the D gene is possibly TRBD1 (6 bases). Trimming stripped 6 bases from V and 1 base from J, with 16 bases between. Germline values: CDR1 MNHEY, CDR2 SVGAGI. The CDR3 length is 16 residues. The CDR3 bases are TGTGCCAGCAGCCAGGGGAGGGGGGTAAGCAATCAGCCCCAGCATTTT. It codes for CASSQGRGVSNQPQHF.

V gene TRBV10-3 combines with J gene TRBJ1-1, with D possibly TRBD1 on 5 matching bases. Germline CDR1 is ENHRY and CDR2 is SYGVKD. The CDR3 loop spans 12 amino acids. V lost 11 bases, J lost 0 bases, and 10 bases lay in between. CDR3 loop: CAVGTLNTEAFF. DNA of the CDR3: TGTGCCGTCGGGACGTTGAACACTGAAGCTTTCTTT.

This clonotype was counted only a few times. The chain has TRBV6-5 and TRBJ1-3; tentative D call: TRBD1 (5 bases). The CDR3 consists of 15 residues. Germline lookup yields CDR1 MNHEY and CDR2 SVGAGI. V lost 3 bases and J 0 bases, leaving 9 bases between the germline ends. The CDR3 DNA follows: TGTGCCAGCAGTTATCGGGGGGACTCTGGAAACACCATATATTTT. Translating it yields CASSYRGDSGNTIYF.

The chain couples TRBV18 to TRBJ2-5; maybe TRBD1 (6 bases). CDR3 length: 19 amino acids. CDR1 and CDR2 (germline): KGHSH, LQKENI. V lost 4 bases and J 1 base, leaving 25 bases between the germline ends. CDR3 in DNA: TGTGCCAGCTCACGAAAACTCACTCGACAGGACCAGACCCAAGAGACCCAGTACTTC. Amino acids: CASSRKLTRQDQTQETQYF.

This clonotype appeared a single time. The chain uses TRBV6-5 and TRBJ2-7; TRBD1 or TRBD2 may be the D gene (5 bases each). From germline, CDR1 is MNHEY and CDR2 SVGAGI. With 4 bases removed from V and 3 bases from J, the gap between germline ends came to 13 bases. The CDR3 has 14 amino acids. CDR3 bases: TGTGCCAGCAGTTTACTGAGAGGGGACTACGAGCAGTACTTC. It codes for CASSLLRGDYEQYF.

The V and J genes are TRBV30 and TRBJ2-3, with unresolved D. Trimming left V 0 bases short and J 6 bases short, with 7 bases between. Germline V lookup: CDR1 GTSNPN, CDR2 SVGIG (reference sequence). The length of the CDR3 is 12 residues. The CDR3 loop is CAWSVIRDTQYF. CDR3 nucleotide sequence: TGTGCCTGGAGTGTTATTCGGGATACGCAGTATTTT.

The chain recombines TRBV5-6 with TRBJ1-2; 7 nucleotides align to TRBD1. The CDR3 has 14 residues. J lost 1 base, V lost 4 bases, and 4 bases had no gene match. The germline V gene has CDR1 SGHDT and CDR2 YYEEEE. The CDR3 spells CASSRDRNNYGYTF. Here the CDR3 DNA reads TGTGCCAGCAGCCGGGACAGAAATAACTATGGCTACACCTTC.

The chain uses TRBV19 and TRBJ1-1; tentatively, D is TRBD1 (6 bases). This CDR3 spans 15 amino acids. Trimming took off 1 base at V and 2 bases at J, with 11 bases between the two ends. Germline lookup yields CDR1 LNHDA and CDR2 SQIVND (reference sequence). The CDR3 protein is CASSIVGTINTEAFF. In DNA form, the CDR3 reads TGTGCCAGTAGTATAGTGGGGACAATCAACACTGAAGCTTTCTTT. Together with reference TRBV19 and TRBJ1-1, the CDR3 gives the full variable domain: DGGITQSPKYLFRKEGQNVTLSCEQNLNHDAMYWYRQDPGQGLRLIYYSQIVNDFQKGDIAEGYSVSREKKESFPLTVTSAQKNPTAFYLCASSIVGTINTEAFFGQGTRLTVV.

This clonotype was observed a few times. V gene TRBV7-2 combines with J gene TRBJ2-1; D unresolved. The germline gives CDR1 SGHTA, CDR2 FQGNSA. V dropped 3 bases and J dropped 0 bases, with 15 bases sitting between them. CDR3 length: 17 residues. In DNA form, the CDR3 reads TGTGCCAGCAGCTTGACCCCGAGCAAGTACTCCTACAATGAGCAGTTCTTC. Residues: CASSLTPSKYSYNEQFF.

This clonotype has only a few counts. The genes are TRBV19 and TRBJ2-2; weak D call: TRBD2 (6 bases). This CDR3 contains 16 residues. Germline assignment: CDR1 LNHDA and CDR2 SQIVND (reference sequence). Trimming took off 7 bases at V and 9 bases at J, with 24 bases between the two ends. The CDR3 region is CASTPRTTYGHRELFF. The CDR3 nucleotides are TGTGCCAGTACCCCTCGGACTACATACGGCCACCGGGAGCTGTTTTTT.

This chain uses TRBV18 with TRBJ2-1; possible D gene TRBD2, 5 bases. CDR1 is KGHSH, CDR2 LQKENI, per germline. The germline V and J ends were trimmed by 6 bases and 3 bases, with 9 bases remaining between them. This CDR3 region has 13 residues. The CDR3 sequence: CASSLGDYNEQFF. The CDR3 DNA is TGTGCCAGCTCGCTCGGGGACTACAATGAGCAGTTCTTC.

This clonotype was detected a few times. The chain couples TRBV18 to TRBJ1-6; D possibly corresponds to TRBD1 (6 bases). Trimming shortened V by 5 bases and J by 5 bases, and 7 bases separated the two germline ends. In germline, CDR1 is KGHSH, CDR2 LQKENI. CDR3 size: 13 residues. The CDR3 DNA follows: TGTGCCAGCTCAAACAGGGATAATTCACCCCTCCACTTT. This translates into CASSNRDNSPLHF.

J is TRBJ2-5 and V is TRBV27; D gene uncertain. Trimming pared 3 bases from V and 3 bases from J, leaving 20 bases between. The CDR3 has 17 amino acids. The V gene's germline CDR1 is MNHEY and CDR2 SMNVEV (reference sequence). CDR3 region: CASSFLGSSRREETQYF. CDR3 DNA sequence: TGTGCCAGCAGTTTTCTTGGCAGTAGCCGACGGGAAGAGACCCAGTACTTC.

The chain is built from TRBV7-9 and TRBJ1-4; 9 positions agree with TRBD1. Per germline, CDR1 SEHNR and CDR2 FQNEAQ (reference sequence). The CDR3 consists of 15 residues. The junction had 5 bases not matched to a gene; V was cut back by 4 bases and J by 5 bases. CDR3 sequence: CASSWQQGANEKLFF. CDR3 sequence (DNA): TGTGCCAGCAGCTGGCAACAGGGGGCGAATGAAAAACTGTTTTTT.